The 17 T cell receptor beta chains reported below all come from one sample, sequenced in a study of beta chain features in type 1 diabetes. The study reverse transcribed the entire isolated RNA, so it sequenced expressed TCRB transcripts. The data were produced by immunoSEQ multiplex PCR, yet TCRdb's version contains in-frame clones alone and is incomplete. The sample lists 160,000 or so clones; 11% were seen once. The specimen was central memory CD4+ T cells from blood. Source of these receptors: a man between 18 and 35 years old in good health.

This chain joins TRBV2 and TRBJ2-4, with 8 bases that match TRBD1. CDR1 is SNHLY and CDR2 is FYNNEI in the germline V gene. The CDR3 length is 14 residues. V shed 4 bases, J shed 8 bases, and the junction held 7 bases outside the gene matches. DNA of the CDR3: TGTGCCAGCAGTGCGGGACAGGTCGGGGACATTCAGTACTTC. This gives the protein CASSAGQVGDIQYF.

The gene calls are TRBV11-2 and TRBJ2-3; TRBD1 might be the D (6 bases). V lost 3 bases and J 4 bases, leaving 11 bases between the germline ends. CDR3 length: 14 amino acids. Germline loops: CDR1 SGHAT, CDR2 FQNNGV. The CDR3 DNA reads as TGTGCCAGCAGCTTGGACAGATACTCAGATACGCAGTATTTT. Protein sequence: CASSLDRYSDTQYF.

The chain combines TRBV28 with TRBJ2-5; 8 nucleotides agree with TRBD2. V shed 6 bases, J shed 5 bases, and the junction held 2 bases outside the gene matches. CDR3 length: 12 amino acids. Looked up from germline, CDR1 is MDHEN and CDR2 is SYDVKM. The CDR3 region has the DNA TGTGCCAGCAGCGGGGGGGCGGAGACCCAGTACTTC. Protein sequence: CASSGGAETQYF.

Notes on this clone: Other DNA sequences in the sample encode the same CDR3. The gene calls are TRBV29-1 and TRBJ2-5; a weak D match, TRBD2 (5 bases). The germline gives CDR1 SQVTM, CDR2 ANQGSEA. This CDR3 is 12 amino acids long. V was clipped by 2 bases and J by 4 bases, with 8 bases between them. The DNA for the CDR3 is TGCAGCGTTGAACCGGGGTTAGAGACCCAGTACTTC. Amino acids: CSVEPGLETQYF.

This clone has more than one count but fewer than ten. This chain uses TRBV6-5 with TRBJ2-2; 10 bases are a match to TRBD1. J gave up 5 bases and V 0 bases, and 3 bases lay outside the gene matches. In germline, CDR1 is MNHEY, CDR2 SVGAGI. The CDR3 is made up of 16 amino acids. CDR3 sequence (DNA): TGTGCCAGCAGTTACTCGACAGGGGGCGGAACCGGGGAGCTGTTTTTT. Residues: CASSYSTGGGTGELFF.

This clone occurred many times. The rearrangement links TRBV28 to TRBJ1-6; D may be TRBD1 (5 bases). Trimming removed 7 bases from V and 7 bases from J, with 14 bases in between. This CDR3 is 14 amino acids long. Germline values: CDR1 MDHEN, CDR2 SYDVKM. Here the CDR3 DNA reads TGTGCCAGCAAGGCCTCGGAGGGGAATTCACCCCTCCACTTT. Protein: CASKASEGNSPLHF.

In this sample, this clone turned up many times. The V call is TRBV28, the J call TRBJ2-1; no clear D gene. The CDR3 extends over 14 amino acids. Looked up from germline, CDR1 is MDHEN and CDR2 is SYDVKM. Trimming shortened V by 8 bases and J by 7 bases, and 18 bases separated the two germline ends. CDR3 bases: TGTGCCAGCGCCCCAGGCAGGATCGGAAATGAGCAGTTCTTC. Translated, it gives CASAPGRIGNEQFF.

The V call is TRBV2, the J call TRBJ1-4; no clear D gene. Germline CDR1 and CDR2: SNHLY and FYNNEI. The CDR3 sequence is 15 residues long. V was clipped by 8 bases and J by 5 bases, with 18 bases between them. The CDR3 sequence: CASGPSKGGNEKLFF. The CDR3 DNA reads as TGTGCCAGCGGTCCGTCAAAGGGCGGGAATGAAAAACTGTTTTTT.

The chain uses TRBV10-2 and TRBJ2-7, with D possibly being TRBD1 (5 bases). In germline, CDR1 is WSHSY, CDR2 SAAADI. There are 13 residues in the CDR3. The V and J ends lost 3 bases and 2 bases respectively, with 8 bases between them. The CDR3 DNA sequence: TGCGCCAGCAGTGACAGGGTCCCCTACGAGCAGTACTTC. Translating gives CASSDRVPYEQYF.

Only a few counts were recorded for this clone. This chain uses TRBV15 with TRBJ2-1, with D perhaps matching TRBD2 (6 bases). Germline V CDR1 and CDR2: LNHNV, YYDKDF (reference sequence). The ends were cut back, 1 base at V and 9 bases at J, with 10 bases in the middle. CDR3 length: 13 residues. CDR3 loop: CATSRVGGFEQFF. The DNA for the CDR3 is TGTGCCACCAGCAGAGTGGGGGGATTTGAGCAGTTCTTC.

This CDR3 reads CSVAKDRVYYGYTF. The CDR3 DNA reads TGCAGCGTTGCGAAGGACAGGGTTTACTATGGCTACACCTTC. V usage is TRBV29-1 and J usage is TRBJ1-2; 8 bases are shared with TRBD1. J gave up 3 bases and V 4 bases, and 7 bases lay outside the gene matches. Germline V gives CDR1 SQVTM, CDR2 ANQGSEA. The length of the CDR3 is 14 residues.

This clone has more than one count but fewer than ten. J is TRBJ1-2 and V is TRBV7-9; the match to TRBD1 covers 10 bases. Germline trimming cut 0 bases from V and 14 bases from J; bases unmatched to any gene: 6. CDR1 SEHNR and CDR2 FQNEAQ come from the germline V gene (reference sequence). This CDR3 has 13 amino acids. CDR3 in amino acids: CASSLADRGRRTF. For the CDR3, the DNA is TGTGCCAGCAGCTTAGCCGACAGGGGGCGTCGAACCTTC.

The rearrangement uses TRBV5-4 and TRBJ2-3, with D tentatively TRBD1 or TRBD2 (5 bases each). CDR1 SGHNT and CDR2 YYREEE come from the germline V gene (reference sequence). The V end was cut by 2 bases, the J end by 0 bases, with 10 bases between. This CDR3 comprises 15 residues. The CDR3 region is CASSFSGASTDTQYF. The CDR3 DNA is TGTGCCAGCAGCTTCTCCGGGGCTAGCACAGATACGCAGTATTTT.

This clone has only one observation. The gene calls are TRBV4-2 and TRBJ2-7; D unresolved. The CDR3 has 12 amino acids. Germline V gives CDR1 LGHNA, CDR2 YNFKEQ. V was clipped by 0 bases and J by 5 bases, with 5 bases between them. In DNA form, the CDR3 reads TGTGCCAGCAGCCAAGATCTCCACGAGCAGTACTTC. This gives the protein CASSQDLHEQYF.

The chain recombines TRBV4-2 with TRBJ2-7; no firm D call. With 1 base removed from V and 2 bases from J, the gap between germline ends came to 12 bases. There are 15 residues in the CDR3. From germline, CDR1 is LGHNA and CDR2 YNFKEQ. CDR3 nucleotides: TGTGCCAGCAGCCAAGGGTCTGGCCAGACCTACGAGCAGTACTTC. This gives the protein CASSQGSGQTYEQYF.

The genes are TRBV9 and TRBJ1-1, with D possibly being TRBD1 (6 bases). V was cut by 0 bases and J by 1 base, with 10 bases left in between. The length of the CDR3 is 15 residues. The germline V gene encodes CDR1 SGDLS and CDR2 YYNGEE. The CDR3 DNA is TGTGCCAGCAGCGTAGGTGACAGGAAGAACACTGAAGCTTTCTTT. Translated, it gives CASSVGDRKNTEAFF.

This sequence joins TRBV7-2 and TRBJ2-7; D is perhaps TRBD1 (5 bases). There are 13 residues in the CDR3. Deletions cut 7 bases from V and 2 bases from J, with 12 bases between. Per germline, CDR1 SGHTA and CDR2 FQGNSA. CDR3 sequence: CASTNTGAYEQYF. For the CDR3, the DNA is TGTGCCAGCACCAACACAGGAGCCTACGAGCAGTACTTC.